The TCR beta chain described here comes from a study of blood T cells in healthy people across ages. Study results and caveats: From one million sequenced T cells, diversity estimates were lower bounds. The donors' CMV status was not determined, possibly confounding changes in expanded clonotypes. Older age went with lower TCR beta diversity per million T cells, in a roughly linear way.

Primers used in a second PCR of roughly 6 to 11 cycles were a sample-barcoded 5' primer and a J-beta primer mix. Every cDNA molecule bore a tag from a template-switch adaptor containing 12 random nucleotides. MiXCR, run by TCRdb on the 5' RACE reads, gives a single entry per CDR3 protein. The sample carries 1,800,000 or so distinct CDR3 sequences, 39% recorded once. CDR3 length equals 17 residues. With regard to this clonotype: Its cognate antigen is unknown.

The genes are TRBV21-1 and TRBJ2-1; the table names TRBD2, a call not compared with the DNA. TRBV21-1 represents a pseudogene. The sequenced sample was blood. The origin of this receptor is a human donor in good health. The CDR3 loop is CASSKPSEGSSYNEQFF. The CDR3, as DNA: TGTGCCAGCAGCAAACCCTCGGAGGGGAGCTCCTACAATGAGCAGTTCTTC.